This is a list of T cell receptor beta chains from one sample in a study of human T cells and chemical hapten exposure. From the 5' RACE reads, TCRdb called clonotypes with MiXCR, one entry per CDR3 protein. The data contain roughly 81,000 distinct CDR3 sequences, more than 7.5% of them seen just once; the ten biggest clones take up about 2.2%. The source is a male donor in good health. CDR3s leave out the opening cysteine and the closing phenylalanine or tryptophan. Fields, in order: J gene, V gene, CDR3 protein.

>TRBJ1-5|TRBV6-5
ASARTSLDSNQPQH
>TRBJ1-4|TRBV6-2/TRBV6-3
ASTTPRETTNEKLF
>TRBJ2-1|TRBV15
ATSREGSPQF
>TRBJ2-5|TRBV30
AWRGTGSQETQY
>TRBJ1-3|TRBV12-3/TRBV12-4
ASSQGPGNTIY
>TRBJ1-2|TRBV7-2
ASNPTPTVNYGYT
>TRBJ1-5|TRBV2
ASSERGQGSNQPQH
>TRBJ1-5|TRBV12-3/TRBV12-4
ASRTGDGQPQH
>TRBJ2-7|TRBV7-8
ASSLEGLPYEQY
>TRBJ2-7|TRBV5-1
ASSLDSARTYEQY